This is a list of T cell receptor beta chains from one sample in a study of T cell responses to AZD1222 COVID-19 vaccine. Sequencing was performed with immunoSEQ multiplex PCR; in TCRdb, only in-frame clones are kept and a portion is missing. The sample contains 90,000 to 120,000 clones, approximately 89% of which appear only once. Sequencing used peripheral blood, obtained 28 days after the second dose of the MenACWY control vaccine. Receptors were obtained from an adult who received the MenACWY meningococcal vaccine as a control. CDR3s include the opening cysteine and the closing phenylalanine or tryptophan. Fields, in order: clone size, D gene, J gene, V gene, CDR3 DNA, CDR3 protein. A D gene is named only where the DNA matches it firmly. Clone size appears in some rows only: once, few, many, or a class for an expanded clone.

-	-	TRBJ2-7	TRBV5-5	TGTGCCACTGGGGGCCAGGGTGGCTACGAGCAGTACTTC	CATGGQGGYEQYF
-	-	TRBJ1-6	TRBV4-3	TGCGCCAGCAGCCAATCAAAGACGGCGGGTTCACCCCTCCACTTT	CASSQSKTAGSPLHF
-	-	TRBJ2-1	TRBV4-1	TGCGCCAGCAGCCAGGTTTGGGCCAATGAGCAGTTCTTC	CASSQVWANEQFF
-	TRBD1	TRBJ1-1	TRBV6-5	TGTGCCAGCAGTTTCCGAAGACAGGGCGGAATCACTGAAGCTTTCTTT	CASSFRRQGGITEAFF
-	-	TRBJ2-7	TRBV21-1	TGTGCCAGCAGCAAAGGGGGGACGGGCGAGCAGTACTTC	CASSKGGTGEQYF
once	-	TRBJ2-3	TRBV5-5	TGTGCCAGCAGCGTCCTACTCAGCACAGATACGCAGTATTTT	CASSVLLSTDTQYF
-	-	TRBJ2-3	TRBV5-4	TGTGCCAGCAGCTTGGCGGGGGAGACGCAGTATTTT	CASSLAGETQYF
-	-	TRBJ2-7	TRBV10-2	TGCGCCAGCAGCCTCGACAGCTACGAGCAGTACTTC	CASSLDSYEQYF
-	TRBD1	TRBJ1-1	TRBV12-5	TGTGCTAGTGGTTTGGGGACAGGGAGGACTGAAGCTTTCTTT	CASGLGTGRTEAFF
-	TRBD1	TRBJ1-3	TRBV7-7	TGTGCCAGCAGCTTGGACAGGGGAAACACCATATATTTT	CASSLDRGNTIYF
-	TRBD1	TRBJ1-5	TRBV28	TGTGCCAGCAGCCAACAGGGGTTTCAGCCCCAGCATTTT	CASSQQGFQPQHF
-	-	TRBJ1-2	TRBV7-2	TGTGCCAGCAGCTTTAGCGGGGGACACGGCGATGGCTACACCTTC	CASSFSGGHGDGYTF
-	-	TRBJ1-1	TRBV27	TGTGCCAGCAGTTCCCTGGGCGCCCGGACTGAAGCTTTCTTT	CASSSLGARTEAFF
-	TRBD2	TRBJ2-7	TRBV6-5	TGTGCCAGCAGACCAGGGACTAGCCTCAACGAGCAGTACTTC	CASRPGTSLNEQYF
once	-	TRBJ2-7	TRBV6-5	TGTGCCAGCAGCCAACAGGTCCATGGGACCTACGAGCAGTACTTC	CASSQQVHGTYEQYF
few	TRBD1	TRBJ1-2	TRBV6-2/TRBV6-3	TGTGCCAGCAGTTACATCGGGACAGGCCGGGGGACTAGCTATGGCTACACCTTC	CASSYIGTGRGTSYGYTF
-	-	TRBJ1-1	TRBV19	TGTGCCAGTAGTATAGGCAGTACAGGGAGGACTGAAGCTTTCTTT	CASSIGSTGRTEAFF
-	-	TRBJ2-1	TRBV28	TGTGCCAGCAGTTTATGGACAGGAATTTCCTACAATGAGCAGTTCTTC	CASSLWTGISYNEQFF
-	-	TRBJ1-1	TRBV7-2	TGTGCCAGCAGCTCGGACCAAAACACTGAAGCTTTCTTT	CASSSDQNTEAFF